This T cell receptor beta chain is from a study of shared clonotypes between healthy human individuals. V gave up 6 bases and J gave up 3 bases, with 14 bases separating them. CDR3 length equals 14 residues. Germline V gene data show CDR1 as MNHNY and CDR2 as SVGAGI (reference sequence). Produced via immunoSEQ multiplex PCR; TCRdb's table is partial and in-frame only. The table has 2 million to 2.5 million clones, 85% to 95% seen once. Positively selected for CCR7, the CD45RO-negative cells used as naive CD8 cells excluded terminally differentiated effector memory CD45RA+ cells. In this sample, this clone turned up once.

The rearrangement links TRBV6-6 to TRBJ1-2, with TRBD1 as a possible D gene (6 bases). This receptor was obtained from a man between 18 and 35 years old in good health. Material for sequencing was naive CD8+ T cells sorted from blood. The CDR3 loop is CASSLLQGHYGYTF. CDR3 coding DNA: TGTGCCAGCAGCCTTCTACAGGGCCACTATGGCTACACCTTC.